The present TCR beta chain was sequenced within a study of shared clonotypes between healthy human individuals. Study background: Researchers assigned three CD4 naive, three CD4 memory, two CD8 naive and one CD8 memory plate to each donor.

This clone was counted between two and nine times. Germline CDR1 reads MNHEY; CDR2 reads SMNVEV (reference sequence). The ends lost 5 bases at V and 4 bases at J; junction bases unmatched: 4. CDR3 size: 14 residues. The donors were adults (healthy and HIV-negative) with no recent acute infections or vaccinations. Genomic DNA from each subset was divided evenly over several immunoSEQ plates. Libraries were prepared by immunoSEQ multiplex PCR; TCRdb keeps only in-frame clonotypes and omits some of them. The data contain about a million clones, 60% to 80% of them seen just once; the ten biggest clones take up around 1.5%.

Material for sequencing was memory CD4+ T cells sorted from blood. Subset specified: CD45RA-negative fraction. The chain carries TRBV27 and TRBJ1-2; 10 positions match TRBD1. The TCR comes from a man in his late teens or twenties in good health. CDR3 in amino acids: CASSRTGGTYGYTF. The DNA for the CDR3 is TGTGCCAGCAGTCGGACAGGGGGAACCTATGGCTACACCTTC.